The 25 T cell receptor beta chains listed next were all sequenced from one sample in a study of cytomegalovirus exposure and HLA in healthy donors. The PCR made use of 60 Vbeta and 13 Jbeta primers. Libraries were prepared by immunoSEQ multiplex PCR; TCRdb keeps only in-frame clonotypes and omits some of them. The table lists 110,000 or so clones, about 83% of them singletons. Sequenced: PBMCs. The receptors shown here come from a young man in good health and CMV-seronegative.

The table lists this clone with a few counts. The J gene is TRBJ1-2, the V gene TRBV2; D perhaps matches TRBD1 (6 bases). Germline CDR1 is SNHLY and CDR2 is FYNNEI. This CDR3 has 13 amino acids. The V and J ends lost 6 bases and 8 bases respectively, with 16 bases between them. The CDR3 protein is CASREGHADGYTF. CDR3 DNA: TGTGCCAGCAGAGAGGGACATGCTGACGGCTACACCTTC.

This CDR3 is CSILSGRALYEQYF. As DNA, the CDR3 is TGCAGCATACTGAGCGGGAGGGCCTTGTACGAGCAGTACTTC. The chain couples TRBV29-1 to TRBJ2-7; 10 nucleotides align to TRBD2. The CDR3 loop spans 14 amino acids. With V trimmed by 8 bases and J by 4 bases, 11 bases remained unmatched. Germline CDR1 reads SQVTM; CDR2 reads ANQGSEA.

The chain joins TRBV5-1 to TRBJ1-1; tentatively, D is TRBD1 (6 bases). V was clipped by 3 bases and J by 1 base, with 10 bases between them. The CDR3 length is 14 residues. Germline V CDR1 and CDR2: SGHRS, YFSETQ. The CDR3 reads CASSWDTWNTEAFF. The CDR3 nucleotides read TGCGCCAGCAGCTGGGACACCTGGAACACTGAAGCTTTCTTT.

About this clone itself: At one of its ends the junction is not consistent with the germline gene, which may arise from a read error. The chain combines TRBV13 with TRBJ2-2; tentative D call: TRBD1 (6 bases). This CDR3 has 11 residues. Germline values: CDR1 PRHDT, CDR2 FYEKMQ (reference sequence). This chain's CDR3 is CASSLSGVLFF. CDR3 nucleotides: TGTGCCAGCAGCTTATCAGGGGTGCTGTTTTTT.

This chain links TRBV7-2 with TRBJ2-7; the match to TRBD2 covers 12 bases. There are 15 residues in the CDR3. Germline V gene lookup returns CDR1 SGHTA and CDR2 FQGNSA. The junction had 8 bases not matched to a gene; V was cut back by 7 bases and J by 4 bases. CDR3 DNA sequence: TGTGCCAGCACCGAACCGGGGACTAGCGGGTACGAGCAGTACTTC. This encodes CASTEPGTSGYEQYF.

The chain combines TRBV6-5 with TRBJ2-1; 13 bases fit TRBD2. Germline CDR1 and CDR2: MNHEY and SVGAGI. The CDR3 is 16 amino acids. V was clipped by 2 bases and J by 5 bases; unmatched bases: 3. The CDR3 sequence is CASSYPGLAGHNEQFF. The DNA of the CDR3 is TGTGCCAGCAGTTACCCGGGACTAGCGGGGCACAATGAGCAGTTCTTC.

The V gene is TRBV9, the J gene TRBJ1-3; D unresolved. The germline V gene has CDR1 SGDLS and CDR2 YYNGEE. CDR3 size: 14 residues. V lost 4 bases and J lost 0, with 8 bases in between. DNA for the CDR3: TGTGCCAGCAGCCCACTTAGCTCTGGAAACACCATATATTTT. Encoded protein: CASSPLSSGNTIYF.

The chain combines TRBV12-2 with TRBJ1-2. TRBV12-2 is a documented pseudogene. The CDR3 has 12 amino acids. The CDR3 spells CASRPGENGYTF. CDR3 sequence (DNA): TGTGCAAGTCGCCCGGGGGAGAATGGCTACACCTTC.

The chain joins TRBV5-1 to TRBJ1-2; D is unclear. Per the germline V gene, CDR1 is SGHRS and CDR2 is YFSETQ. V was clipped by 0 bases and J by 5 bases, with 8 bases between them. The CDR3 loop spans 13 amino acids. The CDR3 DNA reads TGCGCCAGCAGCTTGGGGCGGTTATATGGCTACACCTTC. This gives the protein CASSLGRLYGYTF.

The V and J genes are TRBV7-6 and TRBJ2-1, with D possibly matching TRBD1 (5 bases). The germline V gene has CDR1 SGHVS and CDR2 FNYEAQ. V dropped 6 bases and J dropped 4 bases, with 16 bases sitting between them. The CDR3 is made up of 15 amino acids. The CDR3, as DNA: TGTGCCAGCAGTACTACGAAGGACACATACAATGAGCAGTTCTTC. This translates into CASSTTKDTYNEQFF.

The rearrangement uses TRBV19 and TRBJ2-4, with TRBD2 matching over 16 bases. CDR1 LNHDA and CDR2 SQIVND come from the germline V gene (reference sequence). Unmatched junction bases numbered 11, after V lost 5 bases and J lost 1 base. The CDR3 has 20 amino acids. CDR3 DNA: TGTGCCAGTAGTCTCGGGACTAGCGGGAGGGCAGGTTCGGCCAAAAACATTCAGTACTTC. This codes for CASSLGTSGRAGSAKNIQYF.

The J gene is TRBJ1-5, the V gene TRBV6-5; possible D gene TRBD1, 5 bases. Trimming stripped 10 bases from V and 6 bases from J, with 22 bases between. CDR1 and CDR2 from the germline V gene are MNHEY and SVGAGI. This CDR3 has 15 residues. The CDR3 protein is CATQGSQGVRQPQHF. The CDR3 DNA reads as TGTGCCACCCAAGGGTCCCAGGGTGTCCGTCAGCCCCAGCATTTT.

This chain uses TRBV6-6 with TRBJ1-5; 9 bases align to TRBD1. Germline V gives CDR1 MNHNY, CDR2 SVGAGI (reference sequence). V gave up 6 bases and J gave up 7 bases; unmatched junction bases: 7. The CDR3 runs 14 residues. CDR3 protein: CASSPEQGAQPQHF. The DNA for the CDR3 is TGTGCCAGCAGCCCTGAACAGGGGGCCCAGCCCCAGCATTTT.

This clone was observed a handful of times. The chain carries TRBV19 and TRBJ2-1, with 9 nucleotides matching TRBD2. The CDR3 consists of 16 residues. CDR1 and CDR2 (germline): LNHDA, SQIVND (reference sequence). J gave up 7 bases and V 7 bases, and 14 bases lay outside the gene matches. CDR3: CASTFGGLAGKNEQFF. The DNA of the CDR3 is TGTGCCAGTACCTTTGGCGGTCTAGCGGGAAAAAATGAGCAGTTCTTC. The full variable domain, its missing parts supplied by reference TRBV19 and TRBJ2-1, is DGGITQSPKYLFRKEGQNVTLSCEQNLNHDAMYWYRQDPGQGLRLIYYSQIVNDFQKGDIAEGYSVSREKKESFPLTVTSAQKNPTAFYLCASTFGGLAGKNEQFFGPGTRLTVL.

J is TRBJ1-5 and V is TRBV4-1; D ambiguous. Germline-derived CDR1 and CDR2 are MGHRA and YSYEKL. The CDR3 is 15 residues long. V was shortened by 0 bases and J by 7 bases, with 13 bases between the two germline ends. Here the CDR3 reads CASSQEGGLRQPQHF. Written as DNA, the CDR3 is TGCGCCAGCAGCCAAGAAGGTGGGTTGCGGCAGCCCCAGCATTTT.

This clone was found once. The rearrangement links TRBV5-4 to TRBJ2-7; 11 positions match TRBD2. With V trimmed by 4 bases and J by 3 bases, 3 bases remained unmatched. Germline CDR1 reads SGHNT; CDR2 reads YYREEE (reference sequence). The CDR3 runs to 14 residues. The chain's CDR3 is CASSEGLAVYEQYF. CDR3 bases: TGTGCCAGCAGCGAGGGACTAGCGGTCTACGAGCAGTACTTC.

The chain joins TRBV5-1 to TRBJ1-2, with D perhaps TRBD1 (5 bases). The V and J ends lost 1 base and 4 bases respectively, with 20 bases between them. Germline V gene lookup returns CDR1 SGHRS and CDR2 YFSETQ. The CDR3 has 17 residues. The DNA of the CDR3 is TGCGCCAGCAGCTTGTTTCCCCTAGGAGAGGACATCTATGGCTACACCTTC. Protein sequence: CASSLFPLGEDIYGYTF.

J is TRBJ1-2 and V is TRBV7-2; 10 bases match TRBD1. Trimming took 1 base from V and 6 from J; bases not matched to a gene: 8. CDR1 and CDR2 from the germline V gene are SGHTA and FQGNSA. The CDR3 length is 16 residues. The CDR3: CASSLVRIGTGDGYTF. The DNA of the CDR3 is TGTGCCAGCAGCTTAGTAAGAATCGGGACAGGGGATGGCTACACCTTC.

This clone has only one observation. The chain links TRBV7-2 to TRBJ2-7; 8 nucleotides line up with TRBD2. This CDR3 spans 16 amino acids. Germline V gene data show CDR1 as SGHTA and CDR2 as FQGNSA. After removal of 1 base from V and 4 bases from J, the junction contained 9 bases not matched to a gene. The CDR3 DNA is TGTGCCAGCAGCTTAGACGCCGGGACTAGGGGGTACGAGCAGTACTTC. This gives the protein CASSLDAGTRGYEQYF.

The sample holds a few counts of this clone. The chain combines TRBV7-8 with TRBJ1-1; D might be TRBD1 (5 bases). Trimming pared 2 bases from V and 5 bases from J, leaving 15 bases between. The CDR3 loop spans 15 amino acids. Germline-derived CDR1 and CDR2 are SGHVS and FQNEAQ. CDR3 in amino acids: CASSLSPGGETEAFF. CDR3 bases: TGTGCCAGCAGCTTATCCCCGGGAGGGGAGACTGAAGCTTTCTTT.

V usage is TRBV27 and J usage is TRBJ2-7, with 10 bases aligning to TRBD2. CDR1 and CDR2 from the germline V gene are MNHEY and SMNVEV (reference sequence). The CDR3 loop spans 17 amino acids. The ends lost 5 bases at V and 2 bases at J; junction bases unmatched: 12. The CDR3 sequence: CASSATGLAGDPYEQYF. Here the CDR3 DNA reads TGTGCCAGCAGTGCCACGGGGCTAGCGGGAGACCCCTACGAGCAGTACTTC.

The chain uses TRBV5-1 and TRBJ2-7, with a possible D match to TRBD2 (5 bases). V lost 4 bases and J lost 2, with 7 bases in between. The CDR3 has 12 residues. Germline values: CDR1 SGHRS, CDR2 YFSETQ. The CDR3 sequence is CASSAGAYEQYF. The CDR3 region has the DNA TGCGCCAGCAGCGCCGGGGCCTACGAGCAGTACTTC.

The rearrangement joins TRBV19 to TRBJ1-1; D gene uncertain. The CDR3 extends over 13 amino acids. V lost 1 base and J lost 1, with 4 bases in between. The germline V gene has CDR1 LNHDA and CDR2 SQIVND (reference sequence). CDR3: CASSIGENTEAFF. The CDR3 region has the DNA TGTGCCAGTAGTATAGGAGAGAACACTGAAGCTTTCTTT.

The chain uses TRBV27 and TRBJ1-1, with unresolved D. With 0 bases removed from V and 2 bases from J, the gap between germline ends came to 7 bases. The germline gives CDR1 MNHEY, CDR2 SMNVEV (reference sequence). The CDR3 is 14 residues long. CDR3 nucleotide sequence: TGTGCCAGCAGTTTATCGATTAGAAACACTGAAGCTTTCTTT. Translated: CASSLSIRNTEAFF.

This clone was detected once. The CDR3 reads CASSPSTGQEIYEQYF. CDR3 coding DNA: TGTGCCAGCAGCCCCAGCACCGGACAGGAGATCTACGAGCAGTACTTC. V gene TRBV27 combines with J gene TRBJ2-7, with 7 positions matching TRBD1. Unmatched junction bases numbered 14, after V lost 6 bases and J lost 3 bases. The germline gives CDR1 MNHEY, CDR2 SMNVEV (reference sequence). The CDR3 extends over 16 amino acids.